This TCR beta chain is from a study of T-cell memory formation after mild COVID-19. Turning to the study itself: Clusters were largely donor specific.

The CDR3 extends over 14 amino acids. Per the germline V gene, CDR1 is SGHTA and CDR2 is FQGNSA. V dropped 6 bases and J dropped 7; count of bases not matched to a gene: 7. Study results and caveats: A subset of responding clones appeared in pre-infection memory, suggesting cross-reactive memory joined.

One entry per CDR3 protein, called by TCRdb with MiXCR from the 5' RACE reads. The data contain about 200,000 distinct CDR3 sequences, 7.5% to 10% of them singletons. In the case of this clonotype: Its antigen is not identified.

The sequencing sample was made of PBMCs or a T cell subset sorted from them (not recorded which). This chain links TRBV7-2 with TRBJ1-5; TRBD1 aligns across 9 bases. This receptor was identified in a young man who had mild COVID-19 (a few samples of this study predate the infection). Cell type and time point are not known. Here the CDR3 DNA reads TGTGCCAGCAGTTCGGACAGGGGACAACAGCCCCAGCATTTT. This codes for CASSSDRGQQPQHF.